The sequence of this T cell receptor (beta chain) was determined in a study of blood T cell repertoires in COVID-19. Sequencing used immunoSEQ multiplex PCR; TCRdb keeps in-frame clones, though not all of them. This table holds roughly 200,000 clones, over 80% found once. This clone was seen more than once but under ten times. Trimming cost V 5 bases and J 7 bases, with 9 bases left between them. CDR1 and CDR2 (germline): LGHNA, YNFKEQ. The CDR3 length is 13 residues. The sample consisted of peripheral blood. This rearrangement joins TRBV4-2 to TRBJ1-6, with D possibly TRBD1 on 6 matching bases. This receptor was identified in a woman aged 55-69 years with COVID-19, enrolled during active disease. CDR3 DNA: TGTGCCAGCAGCGGCAGGGGCAATTCACCCCTCCACTTT. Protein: CASSGRGNSPLHF.